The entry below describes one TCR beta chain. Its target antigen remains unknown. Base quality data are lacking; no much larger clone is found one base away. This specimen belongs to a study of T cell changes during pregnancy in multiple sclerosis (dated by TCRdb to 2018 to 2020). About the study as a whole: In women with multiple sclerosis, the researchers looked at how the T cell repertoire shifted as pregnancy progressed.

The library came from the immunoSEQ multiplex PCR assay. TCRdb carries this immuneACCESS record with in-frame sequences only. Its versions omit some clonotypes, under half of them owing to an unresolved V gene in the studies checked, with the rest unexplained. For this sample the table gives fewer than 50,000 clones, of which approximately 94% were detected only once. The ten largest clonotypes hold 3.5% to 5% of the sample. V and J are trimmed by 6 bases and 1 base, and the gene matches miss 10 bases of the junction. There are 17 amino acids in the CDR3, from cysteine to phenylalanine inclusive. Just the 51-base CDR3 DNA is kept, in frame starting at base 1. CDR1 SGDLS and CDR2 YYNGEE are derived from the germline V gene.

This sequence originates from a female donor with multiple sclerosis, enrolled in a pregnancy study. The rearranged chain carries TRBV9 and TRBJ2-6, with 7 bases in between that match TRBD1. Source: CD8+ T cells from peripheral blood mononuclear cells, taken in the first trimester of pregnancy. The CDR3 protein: CASMKGAITSGANVLTF. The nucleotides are TGTGCCAGCATGAAGGGGGCCATTACTTCTGGGGCCAACGTCCTGACTTTC.